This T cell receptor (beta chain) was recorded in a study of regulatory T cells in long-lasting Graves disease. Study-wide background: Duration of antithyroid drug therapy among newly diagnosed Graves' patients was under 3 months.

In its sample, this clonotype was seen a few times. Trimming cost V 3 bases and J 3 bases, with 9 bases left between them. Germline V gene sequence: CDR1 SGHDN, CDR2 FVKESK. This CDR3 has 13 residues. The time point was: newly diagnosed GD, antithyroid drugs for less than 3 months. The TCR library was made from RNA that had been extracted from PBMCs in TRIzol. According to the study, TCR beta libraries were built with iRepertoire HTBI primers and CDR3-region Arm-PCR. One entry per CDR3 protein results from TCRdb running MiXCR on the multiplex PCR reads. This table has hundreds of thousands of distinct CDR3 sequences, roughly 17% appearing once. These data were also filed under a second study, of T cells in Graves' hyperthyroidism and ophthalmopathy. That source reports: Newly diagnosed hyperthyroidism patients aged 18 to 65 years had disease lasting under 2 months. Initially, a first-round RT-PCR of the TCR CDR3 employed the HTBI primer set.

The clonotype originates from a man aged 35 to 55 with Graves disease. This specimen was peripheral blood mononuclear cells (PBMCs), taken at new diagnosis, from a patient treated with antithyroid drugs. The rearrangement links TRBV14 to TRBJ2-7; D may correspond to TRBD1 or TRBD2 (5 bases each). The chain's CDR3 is CASSHGTLYEQYF. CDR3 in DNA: TGTGCCAGCAGCCACGGGACCCTCTACGAGCAGTACTTC.